The 8 T cell receptor beta chains below were found in one sample sequenced in a study of OX40 agonist ivuxolimab in advanced cancers. Produced via immunoSEQ multiplex PCR; TCRdb's table is partial and in-frame only. The data show about 32,000 clones, more than 80% seen once. The source was CD4+ or CD8+ T cells sorted from blood, collected in a trial of the OX40 agonist ivuxolimab. All receptors come from an adult with an advanced solid tumor such as melanoma, head and neck, liver or kidney cancer.

This clone has only a few counts. The gene calls are TRBV10-3 and TRBJ1-6, with a possible D match to TRBD1 (5 bases). Germline CDR1 and CDR2: ENHRY and SYGVKD. V lost 4 bases, J lost 14 bases, and 12 bases lay in between. The CDR3 contains 12 residues. The CDR3 nucleotides read TGTGCCATCAGTGGTCAGGGTATGTCCCTCCACTTT. The encoded protein is CAISGQGMSLHF.

The V gene is TRBV11-2, the J gene TRBJ2-3; D ambiguous. CDR3 size: 16 residues. CDR1 is SGHAT and CDR2 is FQNNGV in the germline V gene. V was cut by 0 bases and J by 3 bases, with 13 bases left in between. CDR3 nucleotides: TGTGCCAGCAGCTTAGATAATAGGGTCGGGACAGATACGCAGTATTTT. It is translated as CASSLDNRVGTDTQYF.

The chain uses TRBV19 and TRBJ2-2, with 7 bases aligning to TRBD1. The length of the CDR3 is 16 residues. Germline V gene data show CDR1 as LNHDA and CDR2 as SQIVND (reference sequence). The junction had 12 bases not matched to a gene; V was cut back by 5 bases and J by 6 bases. The CDR3 protein is CASSAPGQFKAGELFF. CDR3 nucleotides: TGTGCCAGTAGTGCTCCGGGACAGTTCAAGGCCGGGGAGCTGTTTTTT.

The chain has TRBV2 and TRBJ2-2; 11 nucleotides match TRBD1. The trim removed 6 bases at V and 5 bases at J, leaving 8 bases unmatched. Germline lookup yields CDR1 SNHLY and CDR2 FYNNEI. This CDR3 is 16 amino acids long. The CDR3 bases are TGTGCCAGCAGCCCGGACAGGGGGCGCGGAACCGGGGAGCTGTTTTTT. Translated: CASSPDRGRGTGELFF.

The chain joins TRBV25-1 to TRBJ2-5; D may be TRBD2 (5 bases). CDR1 is MGHDK, CDR2 SYGVNS, per germline. This CDR3 is 14 amino acids long. The V end lost 8 bases, the J end lost 0 bases, and 13 bases lay between the germline ends. The CDR3 DNA reads TGTGCCAGCTCCCTTCCTAGCAACCAAGAGACCCAGTACTTC. Its protein product is CASSLPSNQETQYF.

The J gene is TRBJ2-7, the V gene TRBV6-5; D call uncertain. This CDR3 spans 13 amino acids. From germline, CDR1 is MNHEY and CDR2 SVGAGI. The V end was cut by 7 bases, the J end by 8 bases, with 18 bases between. CDR3 sequence (DNA): TGTGCCAGCACCTATTCCTCCAGTGGTAAGCAGTACTTC. It translates to CASTYSSSGKQYF.

This chain links TRBV7-9 with TRBJ2-5; TRBD2 aligns across 11 bases. The J segment lost 4 bases and the V segment lost 2 bases, leaving 9 bases of the junction unmatched. This CDR3 is built from 17 residues. Per the germline V gene, CDR1 is SEHNR and CDR2 is FQNEAQ (reference sequence). CDR3 residues: CASSLLAGGYYRETQYF. CDR3 in DNA: TGTGCCAGCAGCTTACTAGCGGGGGGCTATTACCGAGAGACCCAGTACTTC.

This clone was counted once. The CDR3 spells CSVEHLQETQYF. In nucleotides, the CDR3 is TGCAGCGTTGAACACCTCCAAGAGACCCAGTACTTC. This sequence joins TRBV29-1 and TRBJ2-5; D call uncertain. V lost 2 bases and J 1 base, leaving 5 bases between the germline ends. Per germline, CDR1 SQVTM and CDR2 ANQGSEA. The CDR3 length is 12 residues.